What follows is one T cell receptor (beta chain) and its context. This sample is drawn from a study of blood T cell repertoires in COVID-19. Study at large: Spain, Italy and the United States supplied samples that represented acute and convalescent COVID-19. T cells, B-cell-depleted T cells, or PBMCs supplied cDNA or gDNA.

The V end lost 6 bases, the J end lost 1 base, and 9 bases lay between the germline ends. CDR3 length: 13 amino acids. Germline V gives CDR1 SEHNR, CDR2 FQNEAQ (reference sequence). In the study's own analysis: Nucleated cell counts were estimated from reference gene primer amplification. The table came from immunoSEQ multiplex PCR; TCRdb's copy has only in-frame clones and leaves some out. The V and J calls and clone size come from that table; D and trimming were worked out from the DNA. The table lists approximately 31,000 clones, 85% of them singletons. The chain combines TRBV7-9 with TRBJ1-1; possible D gene TRBD1, 6 bases. Sequencing was done on a sample of peripheral blood. This TCR came from a man at least 80 years old with active COVID-19. The CDR3 region is CASSEGGNTEAFF. CDR3 in DNA: TGTGCCAGCAGTGAAGGGGGGAACACTGAAGCTTTCTTT.